The next 29 T cell receptor beta chains were all read from a single sample in a study of tumor-infiltrating lymphocytes in primary liver carcinoma. The roughly 18-34 mg bulk tissue piece was not sorted before simultaneous RNA and DNA extraction. Total RNA amounting to around 450 ng was the source from which TCR beta cDNA was made with a constant-region primer. Modified slightly, ARM-PCR produced TCR beta libraries over three nested multiplex PCR rounds. Both of the initial two PCR rounds ran for approximately 10 cycles and employed TRBV1-TRBV30 forward primers alongside a C-beta reverse primer. In TCRdb, the multiplex PCR reads were re-called with MiXCR into one record per CDR3 protein. Here the sample spans approximately 88,000 distinct CDR3 sequences, just over 65% being singletons. The specimen sequenced was tumor-adjacent normal liver tissue. The receptors originated from a man in his forties with primary liver carcinoma and hepatitis B virus infection.

This clonotype was seen a handful of times. V and J are TRBV5-1 and TRBJ2-1; D is perhaps TRBD2 (5 bases). This CDR3 comprises 17 residues. V shed 5 bases and J shed 0 bases, with 18 bases lying between them. Germline loops: CDR1 SGHRS, CDR2 YFSETQ. The CDR3 spells CASSFLAPPSSYNEQFF. DNA of the CDR3: TGCGCCAGCAGTTTTCTAGCTCCCCCGAGCTCCTACAATGAGCAGTTCTTC.

Notes on this clonotype: The missing conserved phenylalanine or tryptophan at the end of this CDR3 makes a read error likely. The chain is built from TRBV5-4 and TRBJ2-6, with a possible D match to TRBD1 (5 bases). This CDR3 is built from 18 residues. The germline CDR1 and CDR2 sequences are SGHNT and YYREEE (reference sequence). Trimming stripped 0 bases from V and 1 base from J, with 14 bases between. The CDR3 here is CASSLGGESPSGANVLTI. The CDR3 DNA reads as TGTGCCAGCAGCTTGGGGGGCGAGAGCCCTTCTGGGGCCAACGTCCTGACTATC.

In the case of this clonotype: Mismatch with germline at one junction end may stem from a read error. The chain joins TRBV11-2 to TRBJ2-1; D is perhaps TRBD1 or TRBD2 (6 bases each). From germline, CDR1 is SGHAT and CDR2 FQNNGV. There are 16 residues in the CDR3. CDR3 loop: CASSSPSGGPYYEQFF. The DNA of the CDR3 is TGTGCTAGCAGCTCGCCCAGTGGGGGGCCCTACTATGAGCAGTTCTTC.

As to this clonotype: A much larger clone is a single base away; this may be a read error. This rearrangement joins TRBV7-9 to TRBJ2-3; 8 bases agree with TRBD1. Looked up from germline, CDR1 is SEHNR and CDR2 is FQNEAQ (reference sequence). This CDR3 region has 17 residues. Trimming removed 5 bases from V and 7 bases from J; junction bases left unmatched: 17. The DNA for the CDR3 is TGTGCCAGCAGCCGAGCGTCATGGACAGGGAATTCTTATACGCAGTATTTT. Its translation is CASSRASWTGNSYTQYF. Full variable domain (outside the CDR3, taken from reference TRBV7-9 and TRBJ2-3): DTGVSQNPRHKITKRGQNVTFRCDPISEHNRLYWYRQTLGQGPEFLTYFQNEAQLEKSRLLSDRFSAERPKGSFSTLEIQRTEQGDSAMYLCASSRASWTGNSYTQYFGPGTRLTVL.

Remarks on this clonotype: One end of the junction is discordant with germline, which a read error may explain. J is TRBJ2-6 and V is TRBV11-2; 7 bases fit TRBD1. CDR1 is SGHAT, CDR2 FQNNGV, per germline. CDR3 size: 21 residues. CDR3 protein: CASSRNVGLTGSGSGANVLTF. CDR3 coding DNA: TGTGCCAGCAGCAGAAATGTCGGCCTGACAGGGTCTGGTTCTGGAGCCAACGTCCTGACTTTC.

The chain couples TRBV11-1 to TRBJ2-7; D is unresolved. CDR1 is SGHAT, CDR2 FQDESV, per germline (reference sequence). V was shortened by 6 bases and J by 7 bases, with 16 bases between the two germline ends. This CDR3 is 13 amino acids long. The CDR3: CASSFSIGDEQYF. CDR3 coding DNA: TGTGCCAGCAGTTTTAGTATAGGCGATGAGCAGTACTTC. Full variable domain (missing parts from reference TRBV11-1 and TRBJ2-7): EAEVAQSPRYKITEKSQAVAFWCDPISGHATLYWYRQILGQGPELLVQFQDESVVDDSQLPKDRFSAERLKGVDSTLKIQPAELGDSAMYLCASSFSIGDEQYFGPGTRLTVT.

For this clonotype: This may stem from a read error, because a much larger clone lies one nucleotide away. This chain links TRBV4-1 with TRBJ2-1; 10 bases fit TRBD2. V lost 9 bases, J lost 0 bases, and 17 bases stayed unmatched. CDR1 and CDR2 (germline): MGHRA, YSYEKL. The CDR3 consists of 19 residues. CDR3 region: CARSPTSSGSFSSYNEQFF. The CDR3 nucleotides read TGCGCCAGGTCTCCGACCTCTAGCGGGAGTTTTAGCTCCTACAATGAGCAGTTCTTC.

To note about this clonotype: The CDR3 ends on some other residue instead of the conserved phenylalanine or tryptophan, so this is likely a read error. The chain uses TRBV29-1 and TRBJ2-3; 15 bases match TRBD2. Trimming at V came to 7 bases and at J to 2 bases, leaving 13 bases not matched to a gene. The CDR3 is made up of 18 amino acids. Germline CDR1 reads SQVTM; CDR2 reads ANQGSEA. CDR3 nucleotide sequence: TGCAGCGCGTCATGTGTGCGGACTAGCGGGAGGGCCACAGATACGCAGTATCTT. Encoded protein: CSASCVRTSGRATDTQYL.

A remark on this clonotype: One end of the junction does not line up with germline, which may come from a read error. CDR3 protein: CASSLGGDYGYTF. CDR3 sequence (DNA): TGTGCCAGCAGCTTAGGGGGGGACTACGGCTACACCTTC. The chain is built from TRBV11-2 and TRBJ1-2; tentatively, D is TRBD1 (5 bases). This CDR3 contains 13 residues. Germline V lookup: CDR1 SGHAT, CDR2 FQNNGV.

A word on this clonotype: The CDR3 ends on some other residue instead of the conserved phenylalanine or tryptophan, so this is likely a read error. The J gene is TRBJ2-1, the V gene TRBV5-4, with D perhaps matching TRBD2 (5 bases). CDR1 SGHNT and CDR2 YYREEE come from the germline V gene (reference sequence). Trimming stripped 4 bases from V and 4 bases from J, with 15 bases between. The CDR3 length is 15 residues. Here the CDR3 DNA reads TGTGCCAGCAGCGATCGACTATTGGGGTACAATGAGCAGTTCCTC. It translates to CASSDRLLGYNEQFL.

With respect to this clonotype: One end of the junction fails to match germline, which may point to a read error. The V gene is TRBV11-2, the J gene TRBJ2-2, with TRBD2 matching over 9 bases. The germline CDR1 and CDR2 sequences are SGHAT and FQNNGV. CDR3 length equals 13 residues. Here the CDR3 reads CVSSLGPSGELSF. CDR3 coding DNA: TGTGTCAGCAGCTTAGGTCCTAGCGGGGAGCTGTCTTTT.

The rearrangement links TRBV4-2 to TRBJ1-1; possibly TRBD1 for D (5 bases). The CDR3 contains 13 residues. Germline V gene lookup returns CDR1 LGHNA and CDR2 YNFKEQ. With 5 bases removed from V and 4 bases from J, the gap between germline ends came to 11 bases. As DNA, the CDR3 is TGTGCCAGCAGCAGAGGGCAGGGCACTGAAGCTTTCTTT. Protein product: CASSRGQGTEAFF.

This clonotype has just a few counts. This may be a read error, as it is one base from a much larger clone. The conserved phenylalanine or tryptophan is not found at the CDR3 terminus, so this likely reflects a read error. The chain is built from TRBV10-3 and TRBJ2-1; no reliable D call. The V end was cut by 2 bases, the J end by 3 bases, with 11 bases between. CDR1 is ENHRY, CDR2 SYGVKD, per germline. The CDR3 consists of 15 residues. As DNA, the CDR3 is TGTGCCATCAGTGAGGTTGGTAGCTTCTACAATGAGCAGTTCTCC. It is translated as CAISEVGSFYNEQFS.

This clonotype was recorded only once. One junction end does not reproduce the germline sequence, and a read error may be involved. V and J are TRBV10-3 and TRBJ2-7; unclear D gene. From germline, CDR1 is ENHRY and CDR2 SYGVKD. CDR3 size: 12 residues. CDR3 DNA sequence: TGTGACATCAGCCGAGATGACTCAGCGCACTACTTC. The encoded protein is CDISRDDSAHYF.

Concerning this clonotype: This is likely a read error, given that the CDR3 carries no conserved phenylalanine or tryptophan at its end. This rearrangement joins TRBV11-3 to TRBJ2-7; D not certain. The V gene lost 5 bases and the J gene lost 9 bases, with 14 bases spanning the gap. Germline CDR1 is SGHNT and CDR2 is YENEEA. The CDR3 has 12 residues. CDR3 in amino acids: CASSIVPDVQYL. In nucleotides, the CDR3 is TGTGCCAGCAGCATAGTTCCAGACGTGCAGTACTTA.

This clonotype was observed many times. The chain has TRBV10-1 and TRBJ2-2; D remains unclear. Trimming pared 6 bases from V and 5 bases from J, leaving 7 bases between. CDR1 and CDR2 (germline): WNHNN, SYGVQD (reference sequence). This CDR3 contains 12 residues. The CDR3 loop reads CASSLITGELFF. The CDR3, as DNA: TGCGCCAGCAGCCTTATAACCGGGGAGCTGTTTTTT.

Turning to this clonotype: This may be a read error, as it is one base from a much larger clone. CDR3 coding DNA: TGTGCCAGCAGCCAGCAGACAGGGTCTAAAGAGACCCAGTACTTC. Translation: CASSQQTGSKETQYF. The chain has TRBV6-6 and TRBJ2-5; 7 bases line up with TRBD1. The V gene's germline CDR1 is MNHNY and CDR2 SVGAGI (reference sequence). With V trimmed by 6 bases and J by 3 bases, 10 bases remained unmatched. The CDR3 spans 15 residues.

This clonotype has a single count. This chain links TRBV6-1 with TRBJ2-7; D is unresolved. The CDR3 is made up of 14 amino acids. Germline CDR1 and CDR2: MNHNS and SASEGT. Trimming took off 1 base at V and 13 bases at J, with 20 bases between the two ends. CDR3 amino acids: CASSEGGFSYVQYF. CDR3 nucleotide sequence: TGTGCCAGCAGTGAAGGAGGATTTTCCTACGTGCAATACTTC.

Concerning this clonotype itself: Compared with germline, one end of the junction differs, possibly owing to a read error. The gene calls are TRBV11-3 and TRBJ2-3; tentative D call: TRBD2 (6 bases). The CDR3 has 16 residues. Germline CDR1 and CDR2: SGHNT and YENEEA. CDR3 loop: CSSSGGGHGEADTQYF. CDR3 bases: TGTTCCAGCAGCGGCGGAGGACATGGGGAGGCAGATACGCAGTATTTT.

The rearrangement links TRBV11-2 to TRBJ1-1, with D possibly being TRBD1 (5 bases). V was pared by 6 bases and J by 2 bases, with 22 bases between. The CDR3 is 17 residues long. From germline, CDR1 is SGHAT and CDR2 FQNNGV. CDR3 loop: CASSSGHGASLNTEAFF. The DNA of the CDR3 is TGTGCCAGCAGTTCCGGACATGGGGCTAGTCTAAACACTGAAGCTTTCTTT.

This clonotype came up a few times. A much larger clone differs from this one at a single base, so this may be a read error. The CDR3 loop reads CVSSFPSTVGLAGAHEQYF. CDR3 nucleotides: TGTGTCAGCAGCTTCCCCTCAACGGTGGGACTAGCGGGAGCCCACGAGCAGTACTTC. The chain combines TRBV7-9 with TRBJ2-7; 14 bases fit TRBD2. The CDR3 spans 19 residues. Germline CDR1 is SEHNR and CDR2 is FQNEAQ (reference sequence).

As concerns this clonotype: This could be a read error, since a much larger clone is one nucleotide away. The rearrangement links TRBV29-1 to TRBJ2-1; D remains unclear. The germline CDR1 and CDR2 sequences are SQVTM and ANQGSEA. This CDR3 region has 13 residues. Here the CDR3 reads CNCWSGDNNEQFF. The CDR3 DNA is TGCAATTGTTGGTCTGGGGATAACAATGAGCAGTTCTTC.

There are many counts of this clonotype. This chain links TRBV6-1 with TRBJ2-2, with D tentatively TRBD2 (6 bases). This CDR3 is 13 amino acids long. CDR1 is MNHNS and CDR2 is SASEGT in the germline V gene. V shed 7 bases and J shed 6 bases, with 12 bases lying between them. In nucleotides, the CDR3 is TGTGCCAGCAATACTAGCCCCGCCGGGGAGCTGTTTTTT. Protein: CASNTSPAGELFF.

Details on this clonotype: Likely a read error: the CDR3 ends without its conserved phenylalanine or tryptophan. This chain connects TRBV5-1 to TRBJ2-3; 13 bases agree with TRBD2. Germline V CDR1 and CDR2: SGHRS, YFSETQ. The J segment lost 0 bases and the V segment lost 4 bases, leaving 11 bases of the junction unmatched. The length of the CDR3 is 19 residues. In DNA form, the CDR3 reads TGCGCCAGCAGCCCGCTCGCCGGGACTAGCGGGATTAGCACAGATACGCAGTATTCT. This gives the protein CASSPLAGTSGISTDTQYS.

As concerns this clonotype: The junction shows a germline mismatch at one end, possibly a read error. This chain uses TRBV10-1 with TRBJ2-7; the D gene is possibly TRBD2 (7 bases). CDR1 and CDR2 (germline): WNHNN, SYGVQD (reference sequence). The CDR3 covers 16 residues. This CDR3 is CASHEVRGGGDYEKYF. CDR3 DNA sequence: TGCGCCTCGCATGAAGTCAGGGGCGGAGGGGACTACGAGAAGTACTTC.

Comments on this clonotype: Given the absence of the conserved phenylalanine or tryptophan at the CDR3 end, a read error is likely. The chain recombines TRBV5-4 with TRBJ2-5; D is unresolved. Germline V gene sequence: CDR1 SGHNT, CDR2 YYREEE (reference sequence). CDR3 length: 14 amino acids. CDR3 DNA: TGTGCCGGCAGCTTGAGTGTCAGTTTGGAGACCCAGTACGTC. As protein: CAGSLSVSLETQYV.

The chain recombines TRBV11-2 with TRBJ2-3; weak D call: TRBD1 (6 bases). Germline loops: CDR1 SGHAT, CDR2 FQNNGV. Trimming stripped 10 bases from V and 5 bases from J, with 22 bases between. The CDR3 contains 15 residues. For the CDR3, the DNA is TGTGCCAACAACACGGGACATAGCGAGAGAGATACGCAGTATTTT. Translated, it gives CANNTGHSERDTQYF.

This clonotype was seen only a few times. The junction and the germline gene differ at one end; a read error may be behind it. The rearrangement joins TRBV11-2 to TRBJ2-2, with D perhaps TRBD1 or TRBD2 (5 bases each). Germline lookup yields CDR1 SGHAT and CDR2 FQNNGV. The CDR3 totals 13 residues. CDR3 nucleotide sequence: TGCGCCAGCAGCTTAGGTTTAGGGACGGAGCCGTTTTTT. Amino acid sequence: CASSLGLGTEPFF.

Remarks on this clonotype: This may be a read error, as it is one base from a much larger clone. The chain links TRBV6-2 or TRBV6-3 to TRBJ2-1; possible D gene TRBD2, 6 bases. In germline, CDR1 is MNHEY, CDR2 SVGEGT. The V end was cut by 6 bases, the J end by 7 bases, with 16 bases between. The CDR3 covers 14 residues. The CDR3 bases are TGTGCCAGCAGAGGGGCTAGCGATTTTAATGAGCAGTTCTTC. Encoded protein: CASRGASDFNEQFF.